The 16 T cell receptor beta chains below come from one sample, sequenced in a study of T cells in women clearing cervical HPV infection. This table comes from immunoSEQ multiplex PCR, and its TCRdb copy is limited to in-frame clones, with some not included. In all, the sample yields nearly 35,000 clones. The material sequenced was blood buffy coat. These receptors all come from a woman between 18 and 69 years old with a cervical HPV16 infection that either progressed to CIN3+ or cleared (not recorded which).

Regarding this clone: The read gets to within 3 residues of the CDR3 end, and the germline J gene fills in the rest. The chain joins TRBV18 to TRBJ2-7, with 8 positions matching TRBD1. V was clipped by 4 bases and J by 3 bases; unmatched bases: 11. The CDR3 is made up of 16 amino acids. The germline V gene encodes CDR1 KGHSH and CDR2 LQKENI. The CDR3 loop is CASSRTGPGGIYEQYF. CDR3 DNA (partial): TGTGCCAGCTCACGAACGGGGCCAGGGGGCATCTACGAG.

In regard to this clone: The read stops 3 residues short of the end of the CDR3; the missing end is completed from the germline J gene. The rearrangement uses TRBV20-1 and TRBJ2-3; 12 bases map to TRBD2. V was clipped by 5 bases and J by 5 bases; unmatched bases: 5. This CDR3 comprises 14 residues. CDR1 and CDR2 (germline): DFQATT, SNEGSKA (reference sequence). CDR3 DNA (partial): TGCAGTGCTCGGACTAGCGGGACGGGAGATACG. Its protein is CSARTSGTGDT. The complete CDR3 reads CSARTSGTGDTQYF.

A remark on this clone: The sequence runs out 3 residues before the end of the CDR3; the remainder is reconstructed from the germline J gene. V usage is TRBV12-3 or TRBV12-4 and J usage is TRBJ2-3; D may be TRBD1 (6 bases). The CDR3 loop spans 13 amino acids. Trimming left V 10 bases short and J 5 bases short, with 16 bases between. The covered CDR3 bases are TGTGCCACCAGAACTACAGGGAGAGATACG. It is translated as CATRTTGRDT. The full CDR3 is CATRTTGRDTQYF.

For this clone: The sequence runs out 3 residues before the end of the CDR3; the remainder is reconstructed from the germline J gene. The chain links TRBV6-2 or TRBV6-3 to TRBJ2-1; the match to TRBD1 covers 7 bases. This CDR3 region has 15 residues. V shed 0 bases and J 3 bases; nucleotides not matched to a gene: 2. Per the germline V gene, CDR1 is MNHEY and CDR2 is SVGEGT. Partial CDR3 DNA: TGTGCCAGCAGTTACTCTGACAGGGTCTACAATGAG. It encodes CASSYSDRVYNE. The entire CDR3 sequence reads CASSYSDRVYNEQFF.

On this clone: The missing CDR3 end, 3 residues past where the read stops, is filled in from the germline J gene. This chain joins TRBV7-2 and TRBJ2-4; D gene uncertain. The CDR3 is 15 residues long. The V and J ends lost 2 bases and 0 bases respectively, with 8 bases between them. From germline, CDR1 is SGHTA and CDR2 FQGNSA. The CDR3 here is CASSLFELAKNIQYF. The DNA read from the CDR3 is TGTGCCAGCAGCTTATTCGAACTAGCCAAAAACATT.

With regard to this clone: The CDR3 end is not reached by the read, which stops 3 residues before it; the germline J gene fills it in. V usage is TRBV20-1 and J usage is TRBJ1-4, with D maybe TRBD1 (5 bases). This CDR3 has 17 residues. From germline, CDR1 is DFQATT and CDR2 SNEGSKA (reference sequence). Incomplete CDR3 DNA: TGCAGTGCTAGAGCGTCGGAAGGGGTCTCCTATAATTCACCA. Translated, it gives CSARASEGVSYNSP. The full-length CDR3 reads as CSARASEGVSYNSPLFF.

A remark on this clone: The sequenced fragment ends 3 residues before the CDR3 boundary, so the rest is inferred from the germline J gene. The rearrangement uses TRBV3-1 (or the pseudogene TRBV3-2) and TRBJ2-5, with D possibly matching TRBD2 (5 bases). V lost 4 bases to trimming and J lost 2 bases, with 14 bases between them. The CDR3 spans 15 residues. Germline-derived CDR1 and CDR2 are LGHDT and YNNKEL (reference sequence). This CDR3 is CASSRPSGRQETQYF. The covered CDR3 bases are TGTGCCAGCAGCCGGCCCAGCGGCAGACAAGAGACC.

Remarks on this clone: The read falls 3 residues short of the CDR3 end, and the missing part is taken from the germline J gene. This chain connects TRBV18 to TRBJ1-4, with D possibly TRBD1 on 5 matching bases. Germline assignment: CDR1 KGHSH and CDR2 LQKENI. This CDR3 has 15 amino acids. V lost 2 bases and J 8 bases, leaving 15 bases between the germline ends. CDR3 DNA (partial): TGTGCCAGCTCACCAACGGACACCGGTCGGGAAAAA. This sequence encodes CASSPTDTGREK. Given in full, the CDR3 is CASSPTDTGREKLFF.

Concerning this clone: Sequencing ends 3 residues short of the CDR3 end; the germline J gene provides the rest. The chain uses TRBV2 and TRBJ2-7, with 10 bases lining up with TRBD2. The CDR3 loop spans 16 amino acids. The V gene's germline CDR1 is SNHLY and CDR2 FYNNEI. With V trimmed by 4 bases and J by 5 bases, 11 bases remained unmatched. CDR3 region: CASSGGLAGEGDEQYF. CDR3 bases read: TGTGCCAGCAGTGGGGGTCTAGCGGGAGAGGGCGACGAG.

A note on this clone: Read sequence stops 3 residues before the CDR3 end, and the germline J gene provides the missing end. The chain employs TRBV5-6 and TRBJ1-6; the match to TRBD1 covers 10 bases. CDR1 is SGHDT and CDR2 is YYEEEE in the germline V gene. V lost 4 bases and J lost 8; bases outside the gene matches: 6. This CDR3 is built from 15 residues. The DNA read from the CDR3 is TGTGCCAGCAGCCTCCGGGACAGGGGTTATTCACCC. This gives the protein CASSLRDRGYSP. The full CDR3 protein is CASSLRDRGYSPLHF.

A note on this clone: Read sequence stops 3 residues before the CDR3 end, and the germline J gene provides the missing end. The rearrangement links TRBV2 to TRBJ2-2, with D possibly being TRBD1 (5 bases). Germline V lookup: CDR1 SNHLY, CDR2 FYNNEI. CDR3 length: 14 residues. Incomplete CDR3 DNA: TGTGCCAGCAGCAGTGGGTTCCAGGGTGAAAAG. Its protein product is CASSSGFQGEK. The entire CDR3 sequence reads CASSSGFQGEKLFF.

Incomplete CDR3 DNA: TGTGCCAGCAGCCTACTAGCGGGAGCCACAGATACG. Amino acids: CASSLLAGATDT. The whole CDR3 sequence reads CASSLLAGATDTQYF. This chain links TRBV7-9 with TRBJ2-3, with 11 bases aligning to TRBD2. The missing CDR3 end, 3 residues past where the read stops, is filled in from the germline J gene. This CDR3 comprises 15 residues. Trimming at V came to 5 bases and at J to 2 bases, leaving 3 bases not matched to a gene. CDR1 and CDR2 from the germline V gene are SEHNR and FQNEAQ (reference sequence). The variable domain in full, completed from reference TRBV7-9 and TRBJ2-3, reads DTGVSQNPRHKITKRGQNVTFRCDPISEHNRLYWYRQTLGQGPEFLTYFQNEAQLEKSRLLSDRFSAERPKGSFSTLEIQRTEQGDSAMYLCASSLLAGATDTQYFGPGTRLTVL.

Here the CDR3 reads CASSPNRVANEKLFF. The sequenced CDR3 bases are TGCGCCAGCAGCCCCAACAGGGTAGCTAATGAAAAA. V is TRBV5-1 and J is TRBJ1-4, with D maybe TRBD1 (6 bases). The sequenced fragment ends 3 residues before the CDR3 boundary, so the rest is inferred from the germline J gene. Germline values: CDR1 SGHRS, CDR2 YFSETQ. V was shortened by 4 bases and J by 3 bases, with 13 bases between the two germline ends. The CDR3 covers 15 residues.

Regarding this clone: The missing CDR3 end, 3 residues past where the read stops, is filled in from the germline J gene. The chain links TRBV20-1 to TRBJ2-5; no firm D call. The CDR3 totals 15 residues. CDR1 DFQATT and CDR2 SNEGSKA come from the germline V gene (reference sequence). The germline V and J ends were trimmed by 5 bases and 0 bases, with 16 bases remaining between them. CDR3 region: CSADGNAADQETQYF. CDR3 bases read: TGCAGTGCTGATGGTAATGCGGCTGACCAAGAGACC.

For this clone: The read gets to within 3 residues of the CDR3 end, and the germline J gene fills in the rest. This sequence joins TRBV7-2 and TRBJ2-7; TRBD1 might be the D (6 bases). From germline, CDR1 is SGHTA and CDR2 FQGNSA. CDR3 size: 13 residues. V shed 5 bases and J shed 4 bases, with 12 bases lying between them. CDR3 DNA (partial): TGTGCCAGCAGCCCGAGGACAGCTTACGAG. This translates into CASSPRTAYE. In full, the CDR3 reads CASSPRTAYEQYF.

Points on this clone: The read terminates 3 residues ahead of where the CDR3 ends, so the germline J gene completes it. The chain has TRBV5-1 and TRBJ2-5, with a weak D call TRBD1 (6 bases). Germline CDR1 is SGHRS and CDR2 is YFSETQ. Between the trimmed V and J ends, which lost 1 base and 4 bases, there was a span of 14 bases. CDR3 size: 15 residues. CDR3 sequence: CASSLNRVVGETQYF. The part of the CDR3 DNA that was read is TGCGCCAGCAGCTTGAACAGGGTAGTCGGAGAGACC.